These 21 T cell receptor beta chains were all obtained from the same sample, sequenced in a study of neurological immune-mediated disorders. Stated time point: longitudinal time-point 3. TCRdb re-analysed the 5' RACE reads in MiXCR, keeping a single row per CDR3 protein. This sample carries around 100,000 distinct CDR3 sequences, approximately 11% of them seen once, and the ten largest clones take 2.5% to 4%. The sequenced sample was PBMCs. The receptors were gathered from a female donor with HTLV-1-associated myelopathy (HAM/TSP).

This clonotype was detected many times. The V and J genes are TRBV20-1 and TRBJ2-7; 7 nucleotides align to TRBD1. This CDR3 region has 15 residues. V gave up 3 bases and J gave up 3 bases; unmatched junction bases: 11. The germline V gene has CDR1 DFQATT and CDR2 SNEGSKA (reference sequence). In nucleotides, the CDR3 is TGCAGTGCTAGCTCCTCCAGACAGGGTGGCTACGAGCAGTACTTC. Translated, it gives CSASSSRQGGYEQYF.

This clonotype occurred many times. The chain joins TRBV5-1 to TRBJ2-2, with 7 bases lining up with TRBD1. The CDR3 has 14 residues. CDR1 SGHRS and CDR2 YFSETQ come from the germline V gene. Germline trimming cut 4 bases from V and 6 bases from J; bases unmatched to any gene: 6. CDR3 bases: TGCGCCAGCAGCATTGGACAGGTTCCCGGGGAGCTGTTTTTT. This encodes CASSIGQVPGELFF. Complete variable domain (other parts from reference TRBV5-1 and TRBJ2-2): KAGVTQTPRYLIKTRGQQVTLSCSPISGHRSVSWYQQTPGQGLQFLFEYFSETQRNKGNFPGRFSGRQFSNSRSEMNVSTLELGDSALYLCASSIGQVPGELFFGEGSRLTVL.

In this sample, this clonotype turned up many times. This sequence joins TRBV5-1 and TRBJ2-7; 7 bases match TRBD1. Germline loops: CDR1 SGHRS, CDR2 YFSETQ. This CDR3 comprises 15 residues. Losses at the gene ends were 0 bases for V and 0 bases for J; bases not matched to a gene: 3. The CDR3 DNA is TGCGCCAGCAGCTTGGCCGGGACAGCCTCCTACGAGCAGTACTTC. Protein sequence: CASSLAGTASYEQYF.

This clonotype showed up many times. The J gene is TRBJ2-5, the V gene TRBV7-2; 7 nucleotides agree with TRBD2. Germline CDR1 and CDR2: SGHTA and FQGNSA. V lost 5 bases to trimming and J lost 5 bases; unmatched junction nucleotides: 11. The CDR3 is 15 residues long. Here the CDR3 DNA reads TGTGCCAGCAGCCGAAGAGGGGTGGGAGGGGAGACCCAGTACTTC. Translated: CASSRRGVGGETQYF.

In this sample, this clonotype turned up a few times. V usage is TRBV3-1 and J usage is TRBJ2-7; 7 nucleotides agree with TRBD2. Germline-derived CDR1 and CDR2 are LGHDT and YNNKEL (reference sequence). Trimming cost V 1 base and J 1 base; bases outside gene matches: 1. The CDR3 spans 14 residues. CDR3: CASSQGEGSYEQYF. CDR3 in DNA: TGTGCCAGCAGCCAAGGGGAGGGGTCCTACGAGCAGTACTTC.

This clonotype was seen ten or more times. The J gene is TRBJ1-1, the V gene TRBV5-1, with unresolved D. The CDR3 has 15 amino acids. The V gene's germline CDR1 is SGHRS and CDR2 YFSETQ. V lost 4 bases and J lost 3, with 16 bases in between. The CDR3, as DNA: TGCGCCAGCAGCCTACTTCGCGCAGCTGACACTGAAGCTTTCTTT. Translation: CASSLLRAADTEAFF.

This clonotype was observed a few times. This chain connects TRBV20-1 to TRBJ2-2, with D possibly matching TRBD1 (5 bases). With 6 bases removed from V and 3 bases from J, the gap between germline ends came to 17 bases. The CDR3 has 15 residues. Germline CDR1 and CDR2: DFQATT and SNEGSKA (reference sequence). CDR3 loop: CSALPAGKDTGELFF. The CDR3 DNA follows: TGCAGTGCCCTACCAGCAGGGAAGGACACCGGGGAGCTGTTTTTT.

This clonotype was detected a few times. This chain links TRBV9 with TRBJ2-5; no definite D call. Germline values: CDR1 SGDLS, CDR2 YYNGEE. V gave up 0 bases and J gave up 0 bases, with 18 bases separating them. The CDR3 consists of 18 residues. In DNA, the CDR3 is TGTGCCAGCAGCGTAGGCCCCGACGTCCAGACGTACCAAGAGACCCAGTACTTC. Translating it yields CASSVGPDVQTYQETQYF.

V gene TRBV5-1 combines with J gene TRBJ2-4; TRBD2 matches 7 bases. The CDR3 is 18 residues long. With V trimmed by 1 base and J by 0 bases, 10 bases remained unmatched. Germline V gene data show CDR1 as SGHRS and CDR2 as YFSETQ. CDR3 DNA sequence: TGCGCCAGCAGCTTGCTCCCATCCACGGGGGGAGCCAAAAACATTCAGTACTTC. Translation gives CASSLLPSTGGAKNIQYF.

V usage is TRBV11-2 and J usage is TRBJ2-1; possibly TRBD1 for D (5 bases). The ends were cut back, 5 bases at V and 5 bases at J, with 10 bases in the middle. CDR1 is SGHAT and CDR2 is FQNNGV in the germline V gene. This CDR3 has 13 amino acids. CDR3 residues: CASSRTPDNEQFF. Here the CDR3 DNA reads TGTGCCAGCAGCAGGACACCGGACAATGAGCAGTTCTTC.

As regards this clonotype: This may stem from a read error, because a much larger clone lies one nucleotide away. The chain is built from TRBV12-3 or TRBV12-4 and TRBJ1-1; D is possibly TRBD1 (5 bases). The CDR3 is made up of 12 amino acids. Deletions cut 5 bases from V and 12 bases from J, with 16 bases between. In nucleotides, the CDR3 is TGTGCCAGCAGTCCCGCAGGGTGGACGTCTTTCTTT. Amino acid sequence: CASSPAGWTSFF.

In this sample, this clonotype turned up many times. The gene calls are TRBV6-6 and TRBJ2-1; D remains ambiguous. CDR3 length equals 11 residues. Trimming pared 0 bases from V and 10 bases from J, leaving 4 bases between. CDR1 and CDR2 from the germline V gene are MNHNY and SVGAGI (reference sequence). Here the CDR3 reads CASSYSREQFF. CDR3 sequence (DNA): TGTGCCAGCAGTTACTCCAGGGAGCAGTTCTTC.

In regard to this clonotype: This sequence may be a read error, since a much larger clone differs from it by one base. The chain uses TRBV25-1 and TRBJ2-2; D gene uncertain. The V gene's germline CDR1 is MGHDK and CDR2 SYGVNS. The CDR3 sequence is 11 residues long. This CDR3 is CVSSESRELFF. The CDR3 DNA reads as TGTGTCAGCAGTGAATCTAGGGAGCTGTTTTTT.

The chain is built from TRBV7-9 and TRBJ2-1; 10 bases agree with TRBD2. The CDR3 is 18 residues long. Trimming cost V 5 bases and J 3 bases; bases outside gene matches: 13. Germline V lookup: CDR1 SEHNR, CDR2 FQNEAQ (reference sequence). CDR3 DNA sequence: TGTGCCAGCAGCCATCCCGAGACTAGCGGGCGACTCTACAATGAGCAGTTCTTC. Protein: CASSHPETSGRLYNEQFF.

This chain links TRBV20-1 with TRBJ2-7; 14 nucleotides line up with TRBD2. The germline CDR1 and CDR2 sequences are DFQATT and SNEGSKA (reference sequence). V dropped 6 bases and J dropped 0; count of bases not matched to a gene: 10. This CDR3 region has 17 residues. The CDR3 region is CSARPGTSGGFSYEQYF. DNA for the CDR3: TGCAGTGCCCGTCCCGGGACTAGCGGGGGATTCTCCTACGAGCAGTACTTC.

This clonotype was picked up many times. The chain is built from TRBV20-1 and TRBJ1-2; 7 bases agree with TRBD1. The CDR3 runs 13 residues. J lost 4 bases, V lost 3 bases, and 5 bases had no gene match. From germline, CDR1 is DFQATT and CDR2 SNEGSKA (reference sequence). The CDR3 here is CSARVQGGYGYTF. CDR3 in DNA: TGCAGTGCTAGGGTTCAGGGGGGCTATGGCTACACCTTC.

This clonotype was detected ten times or more. CDR3 nucleotide sequence: TGCGCCAGCAGCGCCGGTTTTGAGCAGTTCTTC. It yields the protein CASSAGFEQFF. The genes are TRBV5-1 and TRBJ2-1; no definite D call. Germline CDR1 SGHRS, CDR2 YFSETQ. V shed 4 bases and J shed 9 bases, with 8 bases lying between them. The CDR3 sequence is 11 residues long.

This clonotype occurred many times. The gene calls are TRBV5-6 and TRBJ2-7; D unresolved. Trimming cost V 7 bases and J 1 base, with 15 bases left between them. The germline V gene encodes CDR1 SGHDT and CDR2 YYEEEE. This CDR3 contains 14 residues. CDR3 loop: CASFESPESYEQYF. CDR3 coding DNA: TGTGCCAGCTTCGAGAGCCCAGAATCCTACGAGCAGTACTTC.

Many counts were recorded for this clonotype. The CDR3 DNA is TGCGCCAGCGGGAGGGAAAAACTGTTTTTT. This gives the protein CASGREKLFF. The chain links TRBV5-1 to TRBJ1-4; unclear D gene. Trimming removed 7 bases from V and 8 bases from J, with 6 bases in between. There are 10 residues in the CDR3. CDR1 and CDR2 (germline): SGHRS, YFSETQ.

This clonotype was counted many times. The chain links TRBV29-1 to TRBJ2-7; D possibly corresponds to TRBD2 (5 bases). V shed 7 bases and J shed 4 bases, with 17 bases lying between them. Germline assignment: CDR1 SQVTM and CDR2 ANQGSEA. The CDR3 extends over 13 amino acids. CDR3 nucleotides: TGCAGCGGGGTGGTCCGGGGTGAATACGAGCAGTACTTC. Translating gives CSGVVRGEYEQYF.

Turning to this clonotype: A much larger clone lies a single base off, so this may be a read error. J is TRBJ2-3 and V is TRBV6-6, with 9 positions matching TRBD2. The CDR3 length is 14 residues. Germline V gene data show CDR1 as MNHNY and CDR2 as SVGAGI (reference sequence). V lost 5 bases to trimming and J lost 5 bases; unmatched junction nucleotides: 5. The CDR3 DNA reads TGTGCCAGCAGTAGGGGACTAGCAGAAGATACGCAGTATTTT. Protein sequence: CASSRGLAEDTQYF.